A selection of T cell receptor beta chains follows, all from one sample in a study of CD8 T cells in ankylosing spondylitis. TCRdb used MiXCR to reprocess the 5' RACE reads, holding one entry per CDR3 protein. The sample carries about 800,000 distinct CDR3 sequences, about 11% recorded once. The sequenced material came from blood, either unsorted or a sorted T cell fraction (not recorded which). The source of these receptors is a male donor with ankylosing spondylitis. CDR3s include the opening cysteine and the closing phenylalanine or tryptophan. The order of the fields is CDR3 DNA, CDR3 protein, V gene, D gene, J gene, clone size. The D gene is left open where the match is weak. Size is omitted from some rows. Given values are once, few, many or a class for expanded clones.

cdr3_nt: TGTGCCAGCAACACACCTGTGGCGGAGACCCAGTACTTC
cdr3_aa: CASNTPVAETQYF
v_call: TRBV28
d_call: -
j_call: TRBJ2-5
clone_size: -

cdr3_nt: TGCAGCGTTGAAGCTCCTTTTCCGGGACAGGGGACCTACGAGCAGTACTTC
cdr3_aa: CSVEAPFPGQGTYEQYF
v_call: TRBV29-1
d_call: TRBD1
j_call: TRBJ2-7
clone_size: -

cdr3_nt: TGTGCCAGCAGTGATCCCCGAGTGGCTCCCTACAATGAGCAGTTCTTC
cdr3_aa: CASSDPRVAPYNEQFF
v_call: TRBV25-1
d_call: -
j_call: TRBJ2-1
clone_size: -

cdr3_nt: TGTGCCAGCAGGGACAGACGCAACACAGATACGCAGTATTTT
cdr3_aa: CASRDRRNTDTQYF
v_call: TRBV6-1
d_call: -
j_call: TRBJ2-3
clone_size: -

cdr3_nt: TGTGCCAGCAGTTGGGACAGGGGGTCCGAGACCCAGTACTTC
cdr3_aa: CASSWDRGSETQYF
v_call: TRBV12-3/TRBV12-4
d_call: TRBD1
j_call: TRBJ2-5
clone_size: many

cdr3_nt: TGCAGTGCTAGCAAGGGGTTGAGGCCCCAGCATTTT
cdr3_aa: CSASKGLRPQHF
v_call: TRBV20-1
d_call: -
j_call: TRBJ1-5
clone_size: many

cdr3_nt: TGCGCCAGCAGACATCTTACTGGGAATTCCTACGAGCAGTACTTC
cdr3_aa: CASRHLTGNSYEQYF
v_call: TRBV4-1
d_call: -
j_call: TRBJ2-7
clone_size: few

cdr3_nt: TGTGCCAGTAGTAGAGCAGGCAGTGAAGCTTTCTTT
cdr3_aa: CASSRAGSEAFF
v_call: TRBV19
d_call: -
j_call: TRBJ1-1
clone_size: -

cdr3_nt: TGCAGTGCCGTTCGGGAAAGAGATTCACCCCTCCACTTT
cdr3_aa: CSAVRERDSPLHF
v_call: TRBV20-1
d_call: -
j_call: TRBJ1-6
clone_size: many

cdr3_nt: TGTGCCAGCAGGCGAGACAGGGGCTCGTACACTGAAGCTTTCTTT
cdr3_aa: CASRRDRGSYTEAFF
v_call: TRBV6-1
d_call: TRBD1
j_call: TRBJ1-1
clone_size: many

cdr3_nt: TGCAGTGCTAGAATACTAGCGGGGGGGCCCACCGGGGAGCTGTTTTTT
cdr3_aa: CSARILAGGPTGELFF
v_call: TRBV20-1
d_call: TRBD2
j_call: TRBJ2-2
clone_size: few

cdr3_nt: TGCAGCGTTTGGGACAGGTGGATACCCTGGGCTTTCTTT
cdr3_aa: CSVWDRWIPWAFF
v_call: TRBV29-1
d_call: TRBD1
j_call: TRBJ1-1
clone_size: few

cdr3_nt: TGCAGTGTCCGCGGGGGCTCGGAAGGTACGCAGTATTTT
cdr3_aa: CSVRGGSEGTQYF
v_call: TRBV20-1
d_call: -
j_call: TRBJ2-3
clone_size: -

cdr3_nt: TGTGCCAGCAGCTTAGCATCCAGGCCCCAGCATTTT
cdr3_aa: CASSLASRPQHF
v_call: TRBV7-2
d_call: -
j_call: TRBJ1-5
clone_size: many

cdr3_nt: TGTGCCAGCAGCCAAGACCCCGGGAGTGGCACAGATACGCAGTATTTT
cdr3_aa: CASSQDPGSGTDTQYF
v_call: TRBV3-1
d_call: -
j_call: TRBJ2-3
clone_size: few

cdr3_nt: TGCAGTGCTAGAGAAGCTAGCGGGGGGTTCAATGAGCAGTTCTTC
cdr3_aa: CSAREASGGFNEQFF
v_call: TRBV20-1
d_call: TRBD2
j_call: TRBJ2-1
clone_size: many

cdr3_nt: TGTGCCAGCAGCTCGTACGGGGGGCCTAGCACCGGGGAGCTGTTTTTT
cdr3_aa: CASSSYGGPSTGELFF
v_call: TRBV7-8
d_call: -
j_call: TRBJ2-2
clone_size: many

cdr3_nt: TGTGCCAGCAGTCGAAACCGGCGGCCTTACGAGCAGTACTTC
cdr3_aa: CASSRNRRPYEQYF
v_call: TRBV7-2
d_call: -
j_call: TRBJ2-7
clone_size: -

cdr3_nt: TGCGCCAGCAGGAAGGACACTCAAGAGACCCAGTACTTC
cdr3_aa: CASRKDTQETQYF
v_call: TRBV5-1
d_call: -
j_call: TRBJ2-5
clone_size: few

cdr3_nt: TGCAGTGCTCCCAGCCGGTCTACTTCCACAGATACGCAGTATTTT
cdr3_aa: CSAPSRSTSTDTQYF
v_call: TRBV20-1
d_call: -
j_call: TRBJ2-3
clone_size: few

cdr3_nt: TGCGCCAGCAGACCCGGACTAGCGGGGGGATCAGATACGCAGTATTTT
cdr3_aa: CASRPGLAGGSDTQYF
v_call: TRBV5-1
d_call: TRBD2
j_call: TRBJ2-3
clone_size: -

cdr3_nt: TGCAGCGTTGGGGCAGGGTTTAGTGAAAAACTGTTTTTT
cdr3_aa: CSVGAGFSEKLFF
v_call: TRBV29-1
d_call: -
j_call: TRBJ1-4
clone_size: -

cdr3_nt: TGTGCCAGCAGTCCAGGGGACAGAGATGGCTACACCTTC
cdr3_aa: CASSPGDRDGYTF
v_call: TRBV12-3/TRBV12-4
d_call: TRBD1
j_call: TRBJ1-2
clone_size: many

cdr3_nt: TGTGCCAGCAGTTTACGACAGACGTTACTCTACGAGCAGTACTTC
cdr3_aa: CASSLRQTLLYEQYF
v_call: TRBV27
d_call: -
j_call: TRBJ2-7
clone_size: -

cdr3_nt: TGCGCCAGCACCTACGGGGGCTCCTACAATGAGCAGTTCTTC
cdr3_aa: CASTYGGSYNEQFF
v_call: TRBV5-1
d_call: -
j_call: TRBJ2-1
clone_size: many

cdr3_nt: TGCAGCGTTGGGGGACACTTCAACTCGAACACCGGGGAGCTGTTTTTT
cdr3_aa: CSVGGHFNSNTGELFF
v_call: TRBV29-1
d_call: -
j_call: TRBJ2-2
clone_size: many

cdr3_nt: TGTGCCAGCTCACCAATCGAAGGAGCGGGAGGCGGCTCCTACAATGAGCAGTTCTTC
cdr3_aa: CASSPIEGAGGGSYNEQFF
v_call: TRBV18
d_call: TRBD2
j_call: TRBJ2-1
clone_size: -

cdr3_nt: TGTGCCATCAGTGAACAGCTACGCATGAACACTGAAGCTTTCTTT
cdr3_aa: CAISEQLRMNTEAFF
v_call: TRBV10-3
d_call: -
j_call: TRBJ1-1
clone_size: many

cdr3_nt: TGTGCCAGCAGCTTAGTTTCCGGGAGTGTTGGGGAGCAGTTCTTC
cdr3_aa: CASSLVSGSVGEQFF
v_call: TRBV7-9
d_call: -
j_call: TRBJ2-1
clone_size: few

cdr3_nt: TGTGCCAGTAGTTCCCGGGACAGGGGGCGAGCAGATACGCAGTATTTT
cdr3_aa: CASSSRDRGRADTQYF
v_call: TRBV19
d_call: TRBD1
j_call: TRBJ2-3
clone_size: -

cdr3_nt: TGTGCCATCAGTGAAAGGGGCAGTGAAAAACTGTTTTTT
cdr3_aa: CAISERGSEKLFF
v_call: TRBV10-3
d_call: -
j_call: TRBJ1-4
clone_size: -

cdr3_nt: TGCAGTGCTAGACCCGGACCGGGACAGTATAATTCACCCCTCCACTTT
cdr3_aa: CSARPGPGQYNSPLHF
v_call: TRBV20-1
d_call: TRBD1
j_call: TRBJ1-6
clone_size: few

cdr3_nt: TGCGCCAGCAGCGAGGGACTAGCGGGAGGGGGAATCTCCTACGAGCAGTACTTC
cdr3_aa: CASSEGLAGGGISYEQYF
v_call: TRBV5-1
d_call: TRBD2
j_call: TRBJ2-7
clone_size: few

cdr3_nt: TGCGCCAGCAGCCAAGGAAAATTGGGGGAGACCCAGTACTTC
cdr3_aa: CASSQGKLGETQYF
v_call: TRBV4-1
d_call: -
j_call: TRBJ2-5
clone_size: -

cdr3_nt: TGTGCCAGCAGCCCAGGGGGGGCGGACAGACGGCAGTATTTT
cdr3_aa: CASSPGGADRRQYF
v_call: TRBV7-2
d_call: -
j_call: TRBJ2-3
clone_size: many

cdr3_nt: TGCAGTGCTAGAGAGCACAGTTTCGGTTCACCCCTCCACTTT
cdr3_aa: CSAREHSFGSPLHF
v_call: TRBV20-1
d_call: -
j_call: TRBJ1-6
clone_size: many

cdr3_nt: TGTGCCAGCAGTCCGCGGCCCGGGACACTTCACTACGAGCAGTACTTC
cdr3_aa: CASSPRPGTLHYEQYF
v_call: TRBV12-3/TRBV12-4
d_call: -
j_call: TRBJ2-7
clone_size: few

cdr3_nt: TGCAGTGCCGAGGGACAGCCCGAGCAGTACTTC
cdr3_aa: CSAEGQPEQYF
v_call: TRBV20-1
d_call: TRBD1
j_call: TRBJ2-7
clone_size: few

cdr3_nt: TGTGCCAGCAGCTCCCCCTTGACAACGGGACAGGGGGCTGACGAGCAGTACTTC
cdr3_aa: CASSSPLTTGQGADEQYF
v_call: TRBV7-9
d_call: TRBD1
j_call: TRBJ2-7
clone_size: -

cdr3_nt: TGTGCCAGCAGCGTAGGCGGGACGGTGAATTCACCCCTCCACTTT
cdr3_aa: CASSVGGTVNSPLHF
v_call: TRBV9
d_call: -
j_call: TRBJ1-6
clone_size: many

cdr3_nt: TGTGCCACGGGCAACAGGGGGCCGAATTCACCCCTCCACTTT
cdr3_aa: CATGNRGPNSPLHF
v_call: TRBV10-3
d_call: TRBD1
j_call: TRBJ1-6
clone_size: many

cdr3_nt: TGCGCCAGCAGCCCTGGACAGGAGATTGAAGCTTTCTTT
cdr3_aa: CASSPGQEIEAFF
v_call: TRBV5-1
d_call: TRBD1
j_call: TRBJ1-1
clone_size: -

cdr3_nt: TGTGCCAGCAGCTTTTCCTTTAGCTCCTACAATGAGCAGTTCTTC
cdr3_aa: CASSFSFSSYNEQFF
v_call: TRBV7-6
d_call: -
j_call: TRBJ2-1
clone_size: -

cdr3_nt: TGTGCCAGCAGCGTACTGGGATTCTCTGGAAACACCATATATTTT
cdr3_aa: CASSVLGFSGNTIYF
v_call: TRBV9
d_call: -
j_call: TRBJ1-3
clone_size: -

cdr3_nt: TGCAGTGCTGCCGTGGAGAACACTGAAGCTTTCTTT
cdr3_aa: CSAAVENTEAFF
v_call: TRBV20-1
d_call: -
j_call: TRBJ1-1
clone_size: -

cdr3_nt: TGTGCCAGCAGTTTCGGTGTGAAAGTTCACACCGGGGAGCTGTTTTTT
cdr3_aa: CASSFGVKVHTGELFF
v_call: TRBV6-5
d_call: -
j_call: TRBJ2-2
clone_size: -

cdr3_nt: TGCAGTGCTAGTGGCACGGGGAGCTCCTACGAGCAGTACTTC
cdr3_aa: CSASGTGSSYEQYF
v_call: TRBV20-1
d_call: -
j_call: TRBJ2-7
clone_size: -

cdr3_nt: TGCGCCAGCAGCCGCGAACTCGGGGCTAGCGGATACAATGAGCAGTTCTTC
cdr3_aa: CASSRELGASGYNEQFF
v_call: TRBV4-3
d_call: TRBD2
j_call: TRBJ2-1
clone_size: few

cdr3_nt: TGTGCCAGCAGCCAGGGCGGCGGGGAGCTGTTTTTT
cdr3_aa: CASSQGGGELFF
v_call: TRBV3-1
d_call: -
j_call: TRBJ2-2
clone_size: many

cdr3_nt: TGCGCCAGCAGCATAGGGTTTTACGAGCAGTACTTC
cdr3_aa: CASSIGFYEQYF
v_call: TRBV5-1
d_call: -
j_call: TRBJ2-7
clone_size: -

cdr3_nt: TGTGCCAGCAGCTCCAGACAGGGGTGGTCCTACAATGAGCAGTTCTTC
cdr3_aa: CASSSRQGWSYNEQFF
v_call: TRBV7-2
d_call: TRBD1
j_call: TRBJ2-1
clone_size: few

cdr3_nt: TGTGCCAGCAGCCCGCATTGGGGAGGCACTGAAGCTTTCTTT
cdr3_aa: CASSPHWGGTEAFF
v_call: TRBV7-2
d_call: -
j_call: TRBJ1-1
clone_size: few

cdr3_nt: TGTGCCACCAGTGATTTGGCGGGGGCCCAGCATTTT
cdr3_aa: CATSDLAGAQHF
v_call: TRBV24-1
d_call: -
j_call: TRBJ1-5
clone_size: few

cdr3_nt: TGTGCCAGCAGCTTCCGGGACCGGTGGGACACAGATACGCAGTATTTT
cdr3_aa: CASSFRDRWDTDTQYF
v_call: TRBV7-2
d_call: -
j_call: TRBJ2-3
clone_size: few

cdr3_nt: TGCGCCAGCAGCTTGTTGACAGGGGGCCTGGGGGAGCAGTACTTC
cdr3_aa: CASSLLTGGLGEQYF
v_call: TRBV5-1
d_call: TRBD1
j_call: TRBJ2-7
clone_size: -

cdr3_nt: TGTGCCAGCAGCCGACGGACAGGGGGCGGTCAGCCCCAGCATTTT
cdr3_aa: CASSRRTGGGQPQHF
v_call: TRBV6-1
d_call: TRBD1
j_call: TRBJ1-5
clone_size: -

cdr3_nt: TGTGCCATCAGCCAAGAGGGGAAGGTTCACACTGAAGCTTTCTTT
cdr3_aa: CAISQEGKVHTEAFF
v_call: TRBV10-3
d_call: -
j_call: TRBJ1-1
clone_size: few